This passage covers 29 T cell receptor beta chains from one sample sequenced in a study of T-cell reconstitution after alpha-beta-depleted transplantation in children. A TCRbeta library incorporating unique molecular identifiers was prepared. MiXCR, run by TCRdb on the PCR reads, gives a single entry per CDR3 protein. The sample comprises 400,000 to 500,000 distinct CDR3 sequences, about a tenth of which are singletons, and 5% to 6.5% rests with the top ten. The sequenced sample was PBMCs from the stem cell graft donor, obtained from the stem cell graft. These receptors were taken from a human donor who donated a stem cell graft to a child with acute myeloid leukemia.

This clonotype was counted a few times. This chain links TRBV5-1 with TRBJ2-5, with D maybe TRBD1 (6 bases). CDR3 length: 15 residues. Germline V gene data show CDR1 as SGHRS and CDR2 as YFSETQ. V was trimmed by 5 bases and J by 5 bases, leaving 19 bases between them. DNA for the CDR3: TGCGCCAGCAGGTTTGGACAGACGTATATGGAGACCCAGTACTTC. It is translated as CASRFGQTYMETQYF.

The V call is TRBV5-1, the J call TRBJ2-1, with D maybe TRBD1 (6 bases). CDR3 size: 12 residues. Germline-derived CDR1 and CDR2 are SGHRS and YFSETQ. The germline V and J ends were trimmed by 6 bases and 3 bases, with 7 bases remaining between them. This CDR3 reads CASKGVYNEQFF. The CDR3 DNA follows: TGCGCCAGCAAGGGGGTCTACAATGAGCAGTTCTTC.

The chain employs TRBV12-3 or TRBV12-4 and TRBJ2-3; TRBD2 matches 9 bases. Trimming cost V 3 bases and J 5 bases; bases outside gene matches: 6. The CDR3 consists of 15 residues. In DNA, the CDR3 is TGTGCCAGCAGTTTCGGCGGGAGGGCCAAAGATACGCAGTATTTT. It translates to CASSFGGRAKDTQYF.

The chain carries TRBV5-1 and TRBJ2-3; 9 bases match TRBD2. The CDR3 totals 17 residues. Germline trimming cut 0 bases from V and 5 bases from J; bases unmatched to any gene: 10. Germline V CDR1 and CDR2: SGHRS, YFSETQ. CDR3 nucleotides: TGCGCCAGCAGCTTGGGGTATAGCGGGGGTCCCGGAGATACGCAGTATTTT. It codes for CASSLGYSGGPGDTQYF.

The chain joins TRBV10-3 to TRBJ2-5, with a tentative D call TRBD1 (6 bases). The germline V gene encodes CDR1 ENHRY and CDR2 SYGVKD. Deletions cut 9 bases from V and 2 bases from J, with 16 bases between. The CDR3 consists of 14 residues. This chain's CDR3 is CAIKPDRLQETQYF. The CDR3 nucleotides are TGTGCCATAAAACCCGACAGGCTACAAGAGACCCAGTACTTC.

This clonotype was recorded many times. The chain couples TRBV20-1 to TRBJ2-7, with 9 bases matching TRBD1. CDR1 and CDR2 (germline): DFQATT, SNEGSKA (reference sequence). V gave up 1 base and J gave up 4 bases; unmatched junction bases: 8. The CDR3 sequence is 15 residues long. Here the CDR3 DNA reads TGCAGTGCTAGAGGTTCACAGGGGGCGGGATACGAGCAGTACGTC. It specifies CSARGSQGAGYEQYV.

This clonotype appeared a few times. The rearrangement joins TRBV4-1 to TRBJ2-1; D possibly corresponds to TRBD1 (6 bases). This CDR3 has 15 amino acids. V lost 7 bases and J 4 bases, leaving 17 bases between the germline ends. Per germline, CDR1 MGHRA and CDR2 YSYEKL. The CDR3 DNA is TGCGCCAGCACCGCAAGGCAGCAGGGGTACAATGAGCAGTTCTTC. Translated, it gives CASTARQQGYNEQFF.

V usage is TRBV20-1 and J usage is TRBJ2-7; 16 positions agree with TRBD2. Germline CDR1 reads DFQATT; CDR2 reads SNEGSKA (reference sequence). The CDR3 totals 15 residues. V lost 3 bases and J lost 7; bases outside the gene matches: 6. CDR3 coding DNA: TGCAGTGCTAGTGGGACTAGCGGGAGGGTCTATGAGCAGTACTTC. Its translation: CSASGTSGRVYEQYF.

This clonotype was recorded at least ten times. The rearrangement joins TRBV7-9 to TRBJ1-5; TRBD1 agrees at 7 bases. The CDR3 is 14 residues long. Germline lookup yields CDR1 SEHNR and CDR2 FQNEAQ (reference sequence). V trimming: 6 bases; J trimming: 3 bases; junction bases outside the gene matches: 5. The CDR3 region is CASSLTGFNQPQHF. CDR3 coding DNA: TGTGCCAGCAGTTTGACAGGGTTCAATCAGCCCCAGCATTTT.

Concerning this clonotype: The junction departs from germline at one end; a sequencing error may be responsible. The CDR3 sequence: CAASRTGTGDSPLHF. DNA of the CDR3: TGTGCCGCCAGCAGGACCGGGACAGGAGATTCACCCCTCCACTTT. The chain is built from TRBV15 and TRBJ1-6, with 8 bases that match TRBD1. CDR1 is LNHNV and CDR2 is YYDKDF in the germline V gene (reference sequence). This CDR3 has 15 residues.

This clonotype was picked up many times. This chain links TRBV20-1 with TRBJ2-3; the D is unclear. Germline CDR1 and CDR2: DFQATT and SNEGSKA (reference sequence). The CDR3 has 13 residues. The CDR3 DNA is TGCAGCGCAGAAAGAACAAGCACAGATACGCAGTATTTT. This sequence encodes CSAERTSTDTQYF.

The sample holds many counts of this clonotype. V gene TRBV21-1 combines with J gene TRBJ1-5; the D call in the table, TRBD1, was not verified against the DNA. TRBV21-1 is labeled a pseudogene. The CDR3 sequence is 16 residues long. CDR3 coding DNA: TGTGCCAGCAGCCAATTAGGGACAGGGGATAGTCAGCCCCAGCATTTT. Protein sequence: CASSQLGTGDSQPQHF.

This clonotype was observed a few times. V is TRBV5-1 and J is TRBJ2-1; a possible D gene is TRBD1 (6 bases). Germline lookup yields CDR1 SGHRS and CDR2 YFSETQ. V lost 3 bases and J lost 4, with 14 bases in between. The CDR3 runs to 15 residues. In nucleotides, the CDR3 is TGCGCCAGCAGCTCCACCGGGACACATTACAATGAGCAGTTCTTC. It codes for CASSSTGTHYNEQFF. The entire variable domain, with the rest obtained from reference TRBV5-1 and TRBJ2-1, is as follows: KAGVTQTPRYLIKTRGQQVTLSCSPISGHRSVSWYQQTPGQGLQFLFEYFSETQRNKGNFPGRFSGRQFSNSRSEMNVSTLELGDSALYLCASSSTGTHYNEQFFGPGTRLTVL.

CDR3 coding DNA: TGTGCCAGCAGTTACTTGGGTCCACCCTCAGCCCAGCATTTT. Translated, it gives CASSYLGPPSAQHF. The chain has TRBV6-5 and TRBJ1-5, with unresolved D. This CDR3 has 14 amino acids. Germline CDR1 MNHEY, CDR2 SVGAGI. The V and J ends lost 1 base and 11 bases respectively, with 15 bases between them.

This clonotype was seen many times. The genes are TRBV3-1 and TRBJ2-5, with D perhaps matching TRBD1 (5 bases). Germline V gene lookup returns CDR1 LGHDT and CDR2 YNNKEL (reference sequence). This CDR3 is 14 amino acids long. V was cut by 0 bases and J by 3 bases, with 8 bases left in between. In nucleotides, the CDR3 is TGTGCCAGCAGCCAAGAGGGCAGGGAAGAGACCCAGTACTTC. The encoded protein is CASSQEGREETQYF.

The genes are TRBV15 and TRBJ2-3; weak D call: TRBD2 (5 bases). CDR3 length: 13 amino acids. Trimming took 1 base from V and 5 from J, leaving 7 bases between them. Germline V gene lookup returns CDR1 LNHNV and CDR2 YYDKDF (reference sequence). The CDR3 loop is CATSRGERDTQYF. For the CDR3, the DNA is TGTGCCACCAGCAGAGGGGAGCGAGATACGCAGTATTTT.

This chain joins TRBV5-1 and TRBJ2-7, with D possibly being TRBD1 (6 bases). V lost 0 bases, J lost 9 bases, and 16 bases lay in between. The CDR3 is made up of 14 amino acids. Germline assignment: CDR1 SGHRS and CDR2 YFSETQ. The CDR3 DNA reads TGCGCCAGCAGCTTGGCCGCAGGGGACGAGCGGCAGTACTTC. It translates to CASSLAAGDERQYF.

This clonotype was observed a few times. The chain joins TRBV6-4 to TRBJ1-2; 7 positions match TRBD1. CDR1 is MRHNA and CDR2 is SNTAGT in the germline V gene. V lost 5 bases to trimming and J lost 13 bases; unmatched junction nucleotides: 7. This CDR3 contains 11 residues. The CDR3 protein is CASSTGQIRTF. For the CDR3, the DNA is TGTGCCAGCAGTACGGGACAGATCCGCACCTTC.

This clonotype has ten or more counts. The chain joins TRBV5-1 to TRBJ2-5; 7 nucleotides align to TRBD2. The junction had 3 bases not matched to a gene; V was cut back by 0 bases and J by 4 bases. The CDR3 length is 14 residues. The germline gives CDR1 SGHRS, CDR2 YFSETQ. CDR3 in DNA: TGCGCCAGCAGCTTGGACCCGGGGGGAGAGACCCAGTACTTC. It encodes CASSLDPGGETQYF.

This chain uses TRBV10-3 with TRBJ2-3; TRBD2 agrees at 8 bases. V trimming: 6 bases; J trimming: 9 bases; junction bases outside the gene matches: 20. Germline CDR1 ENHRY, CDR2 SYGVKD. This CDR3 comprises 17 residues. For the CDR3, the DNA is TGTGCCATCAGCCCGATACTGACGGGGGGGGATCGGCCCACGCAGTATTTT. It yields the protein CAISPILTGGDRPTQYF.

Notes on this clonotype: One end of the junction fails to match germline, which may point to a read error. This chain uses TRBV11-2 with TRBJ2-5; 12 bases are a match to TRBD2. The CDR3 has 15 residues. Germline V gives CDR1 SGHAT, CDR2 FQNNGV. The CDR3 reads CASSPRTSGKETHYF. The CDR3 region has the DNA TGTGCCAGCAGCCCCCGGACTAGCGGGAAGGAGACCCATTACTTC.

The V call is TRBV10-3, the J call TRBJ2-7; 7 nucleotides line up with TRBD2. The V gene end was trimmed by 5 bases and the J gene end by 2 bases; junction bases not matched to a gene: 12. The CDR3 covers 16 residues. CDR1 is ENHRY and CDR2 is SYGVKD in the germline V gene. CDR3 amino acids: CAISKQPRGDPYEQYV. The CDR3 region has the DNA TGTGCCATCAGTAAACAACCACGGGGGGACCCCTACGAGCAGTACGTC.

This clonotype turned up a few times. The CDR3 region is CASSTGDSNLNSPLHF. DNA of the CDR3: TGCGCCAGCAGCACCGGCGACAGCAACCTAAATTCACCCCTCCACTTT. The V and J genes are TRBV5-1 and TRBJ1-6, with TRBD1 as a possible D gene (5 bases). V was trimmed by 4 bases and J by 7 bases, leaving 18 bases between them. The germline gives CDR1 SGHRS, CDR2 YFSETQ. The CDR3 length is 16 residues. The complete variable domain, with remaining parts taken from reference TRBV5-1 and TRBJ1-6, reads KAGVTQTPRYLIKTRGQQVTLSCSPISGHRSVSWYQQTPGQGLQFLFEYFSETQRNKGNFPGRFSGRQFSNSRSEMNVSTLELGDSALYLCASSTGDSNLNSPLHFGNGTRLTVT.

V is TRBV11-3 and J is TRBJ2-1; D is tentatively TRBD1 or TRBD2 (5 bases each). Trimming pared 3 bases from V and 5 bases from J, leaving 11 bases between. Germline V CDR1 and CDR2: SGHNT, YENEEA. The CDR3 covers 14 residues. For the CDR3, the DNA is TGTGCCAGCAGCTTTGGGACCACTAACAATGAGCAGTTCTTC. Translated, it gives CASSFGTTNNEQFF.

There are a few counts of this clonotype. The chain employs TRBV5-1 and TRBJ1-4; maybe TRBD1 (5 bases). The CDR3 is made up of 14 amino acids. V dropped 2 bases and J dropped 7 bases, with 12 bases sitting between them. The V gene's germline CDR1 is SGHRS and CDR2 YFSETQ. The CDR3: CASSFGRDGEKLFF. Here the CDR3 DNA reads TGCGCCAGCAGCTTTGGCAGGGATGGTGAAAAACTGTTTTTT.

There are many counts of this clonotype. V gene TRBV5-1 combines with J gene TRBJ2-2; D is uncertain. The V end was cut by 0 bases, the J end by 7 bases, with 7 bases between. The V gene's germline CDR1 is SGHRS and CDR2 YFSETQ. There are 13 residues in the CDR3. The CDR3 coding sequence is TGCGCCAGCAGCTTGGTCGGCATCGGGGAGCTGTTTTTT. It specifies CASSLVGIGELFF.

Comment on this clonotype: A much larger clone is a single base away; this may be a read error. The chain links TRBV4-2 to TRBJ2-2; D gene ambiguous. Looked up from germline, CDR1 is LGHNA and CDR2 is YNFKEQ. The CDR3 spans 15 residues. The CDR3 loop reads CGSSQETAVTGELFF. CDR3 DNA: TGTGGCAGCAGCCAAGAAACGGCAGTCACCGGGGAGCTGTTTTTT.

This clonotype has a handful of counts. The chain links TRBV4-3 to TRBJ2-7; a possible D gene is TRBD2 (6 bases). CDR3 length: 15 residues. The germline gives CDR1 LGHNA, CDR2 YSLEER. V was cut by 2 bases and J by 3 bases, with 14 bases left in between. The CDR3, as DNA: TGCGCCAGCAGCCAATACCCGGGAGCCGGCTACGAGCAGTACTTC. Translation: CASSQYPGAGYEQYF.

The V gene is TRBV10-3, the J gene TRBJ2-1; 10 nucleotides match TRBD1. The germline gives CDR1 ENHRY, CDR2 SYGVKD. The CDR3 has 15 amino acids. J gave up 0 bases and V 7 bases, and 3 bases lay outside the gene matches. The CDR3 nucleotides are TGTGCCATCAAGGACAGGGGGAGCTCCTACAATGAGCAGTTCTTC. Translating gives CAIKDRGSSYNEQFF.